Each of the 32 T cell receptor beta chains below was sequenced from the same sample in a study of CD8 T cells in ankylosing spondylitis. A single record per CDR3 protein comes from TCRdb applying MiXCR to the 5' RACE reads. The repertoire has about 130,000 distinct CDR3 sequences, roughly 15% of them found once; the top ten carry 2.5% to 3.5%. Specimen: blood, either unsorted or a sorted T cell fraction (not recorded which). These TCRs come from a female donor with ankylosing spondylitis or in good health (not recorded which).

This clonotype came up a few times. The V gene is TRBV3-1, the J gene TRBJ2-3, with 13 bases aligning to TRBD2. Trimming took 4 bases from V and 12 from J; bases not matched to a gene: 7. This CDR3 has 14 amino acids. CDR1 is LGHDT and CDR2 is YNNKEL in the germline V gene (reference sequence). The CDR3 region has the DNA TGTGCCAGCAGCCCAAGGACTAGCGGGGGATTTCAGTATTTT. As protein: CASSPRTSGGFQYF.

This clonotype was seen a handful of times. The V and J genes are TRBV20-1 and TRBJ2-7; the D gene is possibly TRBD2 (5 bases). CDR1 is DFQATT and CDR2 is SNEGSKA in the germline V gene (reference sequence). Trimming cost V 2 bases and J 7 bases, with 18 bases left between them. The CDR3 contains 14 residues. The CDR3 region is CSARLSGALREQYF. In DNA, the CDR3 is TGCAGTGCTAGATTAAGCGGAGCCTTACGGGAGCAGTACTTC.

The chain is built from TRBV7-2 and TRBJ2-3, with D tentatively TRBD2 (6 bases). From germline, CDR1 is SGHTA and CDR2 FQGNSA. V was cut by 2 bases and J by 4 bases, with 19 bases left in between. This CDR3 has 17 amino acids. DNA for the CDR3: TGTGCCAGCAGCTTAAGTGGAGGCCTAGCGATATCAGATACGCAGTATTTT. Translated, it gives CASSLSGGLAISDTQYF. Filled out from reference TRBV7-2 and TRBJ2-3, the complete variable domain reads GAGVSQSPSNKVTEKGKDVELRCDPISGHTALYWYRQSLGQGLEFLIYFQGNSAPDKSGLPSDRFSAERTGGSVSTLTIQRTQQEDSAVYLCASSLSGGLAISDTQYFGPGTRLTVL.

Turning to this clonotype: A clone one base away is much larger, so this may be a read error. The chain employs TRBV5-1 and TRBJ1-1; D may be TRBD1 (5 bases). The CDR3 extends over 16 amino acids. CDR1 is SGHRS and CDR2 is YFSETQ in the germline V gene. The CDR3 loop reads CASSGEQVWVSTETFF. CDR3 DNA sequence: TGCGCCAGCAGCGGGGAACAGGTCTGGGTTTCCACTGAAACTTTCTTT.

The CDR3 region has the DNA TGCAGCGCCCTAGGGACAGGGTACTATGGCTACACCTTC. This sequence encodes CSALGTGYYGYTF. The chain combines TRBV29-1 with TRBJ1-2; 9 bases map to TRBD1. This CDR3 spans 13 amino acids. Germline assignment: CDR1 SQVTM and CDR2 ANQGSEA. V lost 7 bases to trimming and J lost 3 bases; unmatched junction nucleotides: 6.

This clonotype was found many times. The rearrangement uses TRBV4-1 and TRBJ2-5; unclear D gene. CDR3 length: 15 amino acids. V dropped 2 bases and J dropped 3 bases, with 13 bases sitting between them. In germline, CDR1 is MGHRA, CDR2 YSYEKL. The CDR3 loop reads CASSQTAATEETQYF. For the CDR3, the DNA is TGCGCCAGCAGCCAAACTGCGGCTACGGAAGAGACCCAGTACTTC.

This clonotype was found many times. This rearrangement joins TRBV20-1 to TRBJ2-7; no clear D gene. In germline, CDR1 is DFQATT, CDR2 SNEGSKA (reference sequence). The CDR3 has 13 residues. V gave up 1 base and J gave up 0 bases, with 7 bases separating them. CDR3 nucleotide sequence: TGCAGTGCTAGAGTGCAAAGCTCCTACGAGCAGTACTTC. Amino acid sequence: CSARVQSSYEQYF.

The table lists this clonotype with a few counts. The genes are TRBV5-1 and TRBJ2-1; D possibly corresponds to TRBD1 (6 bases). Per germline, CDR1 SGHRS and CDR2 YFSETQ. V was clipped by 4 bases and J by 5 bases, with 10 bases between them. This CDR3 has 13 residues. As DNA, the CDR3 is TGCGCCAGCAGCCGGGGACAAAACAATGAGCAGTTCTTC. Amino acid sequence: CASSRGQNNEQFF. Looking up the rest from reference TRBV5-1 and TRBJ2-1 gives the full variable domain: KAGVTQTPRYLIKTRGQQVTLSCSPISGHRSVSWYQQTPGQGLQFLFEYFSETQRNKGNFPGRFSGRQFSNSRSEMNVSTLELGDSALYLCASSRGQNNEQFFGPGTRLTVL.

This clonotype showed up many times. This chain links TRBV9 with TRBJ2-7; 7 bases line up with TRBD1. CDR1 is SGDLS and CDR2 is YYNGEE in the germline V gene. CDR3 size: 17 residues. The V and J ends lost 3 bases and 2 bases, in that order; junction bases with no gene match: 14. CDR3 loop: CASSGGLGQLFTYEQYF. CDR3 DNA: TGTGCCAGCAGCGGGGGCCTGGGACAGCTCTTCACCTACGAGCAGTACTTC.

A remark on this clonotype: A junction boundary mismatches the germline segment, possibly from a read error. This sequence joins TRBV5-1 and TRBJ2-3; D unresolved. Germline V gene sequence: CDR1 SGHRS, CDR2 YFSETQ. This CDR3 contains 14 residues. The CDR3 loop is CASSGPQSTDTQYF. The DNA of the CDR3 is TGCGCCAGCAGCGGACCACAGAGCACAGATACGCAGTATTTC.

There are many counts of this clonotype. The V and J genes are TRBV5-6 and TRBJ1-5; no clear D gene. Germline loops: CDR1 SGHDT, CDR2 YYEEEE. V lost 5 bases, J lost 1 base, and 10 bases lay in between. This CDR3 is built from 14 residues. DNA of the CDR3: TGTGCCAGCAGAAAATGGTCGAGCAATCAGCCCCAGCATTTT. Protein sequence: CASRKWSSNQPQHF. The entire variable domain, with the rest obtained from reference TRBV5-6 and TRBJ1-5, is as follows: DAGVTQSPTHLIKTRGQQVTLRCSPKSGHDTVSWYQQALGQGPQFIFQYYEEEERQRGNFPDRFSGHQFPNYSSELNVNALLLGDSALYLCASRKWSSNQPQHFGDGTRLSIL.

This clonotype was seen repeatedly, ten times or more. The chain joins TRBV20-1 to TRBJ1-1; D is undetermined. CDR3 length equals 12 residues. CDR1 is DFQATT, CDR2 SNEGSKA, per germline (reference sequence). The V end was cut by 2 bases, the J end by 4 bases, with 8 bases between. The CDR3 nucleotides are TGCAGTGCTAGACAAAGTGGCACTGAAGCTTTCTTT. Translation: CSARQSGTEAFF.

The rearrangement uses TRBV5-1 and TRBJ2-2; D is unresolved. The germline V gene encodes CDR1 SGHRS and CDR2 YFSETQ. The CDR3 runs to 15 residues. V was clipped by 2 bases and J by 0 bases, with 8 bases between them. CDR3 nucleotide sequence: TGCGCCAGCAGCTTAGCCAGCGCGAACACCGGGGAGCTGTTTTTT. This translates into CASSLASANTGELFF.

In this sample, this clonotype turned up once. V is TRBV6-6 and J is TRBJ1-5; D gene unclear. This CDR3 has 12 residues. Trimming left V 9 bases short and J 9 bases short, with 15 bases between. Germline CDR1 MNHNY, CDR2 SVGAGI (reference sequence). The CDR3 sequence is CASGGEHRPQHF. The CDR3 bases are TGTGCCAGTGGTGGGGAACATCGGCCCCAGCATTTT.

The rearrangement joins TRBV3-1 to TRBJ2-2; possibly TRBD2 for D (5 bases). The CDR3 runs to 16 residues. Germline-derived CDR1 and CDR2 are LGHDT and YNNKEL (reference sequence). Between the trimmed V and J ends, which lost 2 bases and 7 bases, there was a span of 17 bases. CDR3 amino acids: CASSQWKASTGGELFF. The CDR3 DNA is TGTGCCAGCAGCCAATGGAAGGCTAGCACCGGCGGGGAGCTGTTTTTT. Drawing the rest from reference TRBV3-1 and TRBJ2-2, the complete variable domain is DTAVSQTPKYLVTQMGNDKSIKCEQNLGHDTMYWYKQDSKKFLKIMFSYNNKELIINETVPNRFSPKSPDKAHLNLHINSLELGDSAVYFCASSQWKASTGGELFFGEGSRLTVL.

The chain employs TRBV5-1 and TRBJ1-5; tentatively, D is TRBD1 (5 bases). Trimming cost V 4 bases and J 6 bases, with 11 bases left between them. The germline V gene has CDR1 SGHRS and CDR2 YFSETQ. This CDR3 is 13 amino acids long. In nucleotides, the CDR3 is TGCGCCAGCAGCGAGGGACCCGGTCAGCCCCAGCATTTT. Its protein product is CASSEGPGQPQHF.

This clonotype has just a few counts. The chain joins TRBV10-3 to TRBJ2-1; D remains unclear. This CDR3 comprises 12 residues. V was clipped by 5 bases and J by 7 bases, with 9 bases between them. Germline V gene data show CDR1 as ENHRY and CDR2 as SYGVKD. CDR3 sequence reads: CAISPTSNEQFF. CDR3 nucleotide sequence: TGTGCCATCAGTCCCACCTCTAATGAGCAGTTCTTC.

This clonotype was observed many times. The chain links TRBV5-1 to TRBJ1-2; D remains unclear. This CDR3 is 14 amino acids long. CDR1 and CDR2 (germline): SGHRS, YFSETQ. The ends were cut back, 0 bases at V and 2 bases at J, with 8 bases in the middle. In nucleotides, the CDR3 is TGCGCCAGCAGCTTGGTTGCAGAAAACTATGGCTACACCTTC. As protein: CASSLVAENYGYTF.

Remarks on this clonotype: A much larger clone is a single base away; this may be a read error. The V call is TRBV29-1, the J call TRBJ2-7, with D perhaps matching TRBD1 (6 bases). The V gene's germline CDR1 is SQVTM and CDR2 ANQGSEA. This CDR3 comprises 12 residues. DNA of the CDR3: TGCAGCGTTGAGGGACAAACCTACGAGCAGTGCTTC. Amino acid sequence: CSVEGQTYEQCF.

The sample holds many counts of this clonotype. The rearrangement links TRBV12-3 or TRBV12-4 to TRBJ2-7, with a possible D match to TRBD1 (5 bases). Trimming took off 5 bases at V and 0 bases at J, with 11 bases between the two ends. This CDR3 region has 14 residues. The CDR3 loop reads CASSIAQGSYEQYF. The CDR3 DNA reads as TGTGCCAGCAGTATTGCTCAGGGCTCCTACGAGCAGTACTTC.

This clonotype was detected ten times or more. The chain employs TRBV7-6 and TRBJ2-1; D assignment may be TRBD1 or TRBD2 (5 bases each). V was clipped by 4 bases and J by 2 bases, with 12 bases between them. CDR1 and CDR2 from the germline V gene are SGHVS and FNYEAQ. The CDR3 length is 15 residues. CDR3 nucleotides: TGTGCCAGCAGCTCACGGGACGTACCCTACAATGAGCAGTTCTTC. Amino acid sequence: CASSSRDVPYNEQFF.

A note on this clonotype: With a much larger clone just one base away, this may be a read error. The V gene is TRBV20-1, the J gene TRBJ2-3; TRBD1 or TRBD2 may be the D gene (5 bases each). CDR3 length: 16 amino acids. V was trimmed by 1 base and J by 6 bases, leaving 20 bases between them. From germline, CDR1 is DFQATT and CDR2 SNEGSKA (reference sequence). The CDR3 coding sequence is TGCAGTGCTAGAGGCCGCCGAGGGGCCGATCGTGATACGCAGTATTTT. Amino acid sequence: CSARGRRGADRDTQYF.

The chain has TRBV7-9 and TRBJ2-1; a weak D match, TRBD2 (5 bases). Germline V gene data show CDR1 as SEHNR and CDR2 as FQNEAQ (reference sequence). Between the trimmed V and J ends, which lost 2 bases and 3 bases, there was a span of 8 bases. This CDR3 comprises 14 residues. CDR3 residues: CASSLLTSYNEQFF. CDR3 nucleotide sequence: TGTGCCAGCAGCTTACTCACTAGCTACAATGAGCAGTTCTTC.

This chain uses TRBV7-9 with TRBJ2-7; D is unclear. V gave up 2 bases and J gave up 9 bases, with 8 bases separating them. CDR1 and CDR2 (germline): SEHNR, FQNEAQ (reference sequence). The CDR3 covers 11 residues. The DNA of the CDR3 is TGTGCCAGCAGCTTAAGTGACTTGCAGTACTTC. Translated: CASSLSDLQYF.

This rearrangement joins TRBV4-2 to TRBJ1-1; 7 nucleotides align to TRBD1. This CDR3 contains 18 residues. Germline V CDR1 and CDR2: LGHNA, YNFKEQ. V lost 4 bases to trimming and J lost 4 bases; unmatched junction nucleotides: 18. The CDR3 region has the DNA TGTGCCAGCAGCCTAATCGAGGGGGCTGGGTTTGGGGGCACTGAAGCTTTCTTT. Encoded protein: CASSLIEGAGFGGTEAFF.

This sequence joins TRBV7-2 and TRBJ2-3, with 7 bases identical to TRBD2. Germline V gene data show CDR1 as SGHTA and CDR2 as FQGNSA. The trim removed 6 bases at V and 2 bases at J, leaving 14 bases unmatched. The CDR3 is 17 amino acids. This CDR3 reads CASRLILTAGDTDTQYF. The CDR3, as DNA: TGTGCCAGCAGACTCATACTTACGGCGGGGGACACAGATACGCAGTATTTT.

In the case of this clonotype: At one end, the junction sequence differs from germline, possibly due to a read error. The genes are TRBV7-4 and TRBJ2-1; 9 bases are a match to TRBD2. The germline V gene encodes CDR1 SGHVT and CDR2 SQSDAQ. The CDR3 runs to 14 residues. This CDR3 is CASSLAGLSNEQFF. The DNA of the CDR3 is TGTGCCAGCAGCCTAGCGGGACTAAGTAATGAGCAGTTCTTC.

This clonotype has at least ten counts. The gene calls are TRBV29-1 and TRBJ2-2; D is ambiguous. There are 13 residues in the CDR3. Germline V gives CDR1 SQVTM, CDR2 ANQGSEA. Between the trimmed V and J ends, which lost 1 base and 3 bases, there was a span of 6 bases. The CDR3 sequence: CSVEVLHTGELFF. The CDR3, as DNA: TGCAGCGTTGAAGTTCTACACACCGGGGAGCTGTTTTTT.

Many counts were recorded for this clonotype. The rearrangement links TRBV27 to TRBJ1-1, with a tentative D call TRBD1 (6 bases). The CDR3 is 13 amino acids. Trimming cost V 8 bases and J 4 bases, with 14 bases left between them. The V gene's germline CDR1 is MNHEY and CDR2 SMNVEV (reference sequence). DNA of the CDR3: TGTGCCAGCTCAACAGGGCTGGCCACTGAAGCTTTCTTT. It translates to CASSTGLATEAFF.

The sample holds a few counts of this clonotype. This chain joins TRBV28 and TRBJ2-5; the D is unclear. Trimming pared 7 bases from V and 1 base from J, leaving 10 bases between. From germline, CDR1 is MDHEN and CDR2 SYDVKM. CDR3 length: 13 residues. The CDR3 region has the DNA TGTGCCAGCACCCACGCGGCCCAAGAGACCCAGTACTTC. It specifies CASTHAAQETQYF.

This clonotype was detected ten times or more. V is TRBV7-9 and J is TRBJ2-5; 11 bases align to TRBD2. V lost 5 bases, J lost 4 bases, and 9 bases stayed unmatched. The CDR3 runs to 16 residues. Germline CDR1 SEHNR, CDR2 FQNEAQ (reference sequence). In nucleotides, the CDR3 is TGTGCCAGCAGCATAACTAGCGGGGGAGCCGCAGAGACCCAGTACTTC. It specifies CASSITSGGAAETQYF.

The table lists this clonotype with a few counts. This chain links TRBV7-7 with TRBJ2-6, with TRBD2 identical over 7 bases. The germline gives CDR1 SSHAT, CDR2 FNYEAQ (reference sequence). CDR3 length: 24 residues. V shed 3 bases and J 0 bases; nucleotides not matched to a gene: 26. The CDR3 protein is CASSFSARTHLADVRSSGANVLTF. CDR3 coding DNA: TGTGCCAGCAGCTTTTCGGCCAGGACCCATCTAGCGGACGTCCGATCCTCTGGGGCCAACGTCCTGACTTTC.